The subject of this entry is one T cell receptor beta chain. There is no known antigen for this receptor. Base qualities are not provided; no much larger clone lies one nucleotide away. Taken from the germline V gene, the CDR1 and CDR2 loops are SGHTS and YDEGEE. The CDR3 runs 16 residues from the cysteine to the phenylalanine. Only the CDR3 part of the read is kept: 48 bases, read in frame from the first base. Between the V and J ends, shortened by 0 bases and 2 bases respectively, the junction contains 14 bases. Read against the paper, the sample's treatment or condition label means: some 19 received Ad26.COV2.S at low or high dose, single or two shots; roughly five received placebo; per-sample allocation not given. Repertoires of vaccine and placebo recipients were sequenced from samples collected on day 63 after the first injection. Between 29 July and 7 August 2020, Cohort 1b enrolled some 25 adults aged 18-55 years at one site in Boston, USA. Ad26.COV2.S consisted of a replication-incompetent adenovirus type 26 vector by which a prefusion-stabilized SARS-CoV-2 spike protein from the original Wuhan strain was expressed.

The immunoSEQ Assay was the method used to sequence TCRbeta CDR3 regions. After extraction, genomic DNA underwent amplification by bias-controlled multiplex PCR, followed by high-throughput sequencing. On the authors' methods: To quantify the absolute abundance of every unique TCRbeta CDR3 region, sequences were collapsed and filtered. T cell fraction was estimated by normalizing TCRbeta template counts to usable DNA, with usable DNA measured through amplification of reference genes found in all nucleated cells. Repertoire TCRs were annotated as SARS-CoV-2-specific when V gene, CDR3 amino acid sequence and J gene were exactly matched to a known reactive TCR set. MIRA supplied the reference SARS-CoV-2 TCR set, which was filtered for enrichment in COVID-19-positive ImmuneCODE repertoires so that public or cross-reactive TCRs were removed. Using the MIRA antigens, annotated TCRs were further analysed by specific ORF or by position within an ORF. Breadth was defined as the number of annotated unique rearrangements divided by the total number of unique productive rearrangements, and depth was defined as the summed frequency of the annotated unique rearrangements. TCR breadth was compared between groups using two-sided Wilcoxon rank-sum tests. In its TCRdb copy, this immuneACCESS table keeps in-frame sequences only and misses some clones. Where compared with another copy, unresolved V genes explain less than half of these, and the others have no known cause. V and J calls and clone size are copied from that table; D and trimming were computed from the DNA. The sample table shows around 450,000 clones, and roughly nine tenths are seen once. The ten largest clones represent roughly 1.7% of the sample.

These data originate in a study of Ad26.COV2.S vaccination and SARS-CoV-2 variants (dated by TCRdb to about 2021). Background for the entire study: Donors in the vaccine arm were drawn from COV1001, a phase I-IIa trial of Ad26.COV2.S in healthy adults that was multicentre, randomized, double-blind and placebo-controlled. A total of 32 samples were included in the TCR-sequenced set, comprising around 19 Ad26.COV2.S vaccine recipients, 5 placebo recipients and 8 SARS-CoV-2 convalescent individuals. Ad26.COV2.S was given intramuscularly at 5x10^10 or 1x10^11 viral particles, as a single shot or as two shots 56 days apart. The specificity and breadth of SARS-CoV-2-reactive T cell receptors after Ad26.COV2.S vaccination were assessed by TCRbeta repertoire sequencing. Participants in the trial were split at random into five groups of five each, receiving low-dose or high-dose Ad26.COV2.S once or twice, or else placebo on both occasions. Blinding of investigators to trial group allocation was maintained during experiments and outcome assessment. General study outcomes and caveats: The study lacked the statistical power to compare responses across vaccine doses or regimens. Higher spike-specific TCR breadth was observed in Ad26.COV2.S recipients than in placebo recipients (P = 0.0014). Vaccine and placebo recipients had comparable non-spike TCR breadth, which fits with the vaccine containing only spike. The authors noted that total T cell responses may have been underestimated by the TCR breadth and depth analyses. After vaccination, spike-specific CD8+ and CD4+ T cell responses were reported to show substantial breadth.

This TCR derives from a person aged 18 to 59 who received the Ad26.COV2.S COVID-19 vaccine or a placebo. The sample consisted of peripheral blood, taken in a trial of Ad26.COV2.S vaccine versus placebo. The chain is made from TRBV5-8 and TRBJ2-5, with TRBD2 perhaps the D gene, on 7 matching bases. In nucleotide form, the sequence is TGTGCCAGCAGCTTGGAGGGGGGGATGGGGCAAGAGACCCAGTACTTC. It translates to CASSLEGGMGQETQYF.